The 4 T cell receptor beta chains given below trace back to one sample, sequenced in a study of blood T cell repertoires in COVID-19. Repertoires were generated with immunoSEQ multiplex PCR, while TCRdb's copy carries only in-frame clones and drops some. The data hold about 220,000 clones, with less than 90% observed a single time. Material for sequencing was peripheral blood. These receptors all come from a man in his thirties or forties with active or convalescent COVID-19.

The CDR3 coding sequence is TGTGCCAGCAGTTTCAGTACTAGCGGGTACAATGAGCAGTTCTTC. This gives the protein CASSFSTSGYNEQFF. The chain couples TRBV27 to TRBJ2-1; 9 positions match TRBD2. Trimming removed 3 bases from V and 4 bases from J; junction bases left unmatched: 4. Germline V gene lookup returns CDR1 MNHEY and CDR2 SMNVEV (reference sequence). The CDR3 consists of 15 residues.

A note on this clone: Germline is not matched at one junction end, which may reflect a read error. V and J are TRBV6-5 and TRBJ2-5, with a tentative D call TRBD1 (6 bases). The CDR3 sequence is 14 residues long. Germline CDR1 MNHEY, CDR2 SVGAGI. Here the CDR3 DNA reads TGTGCCAGCAGTTACGGGGGCAGGAGAGAGGCCCAGTACTTC. Translation gives CASSYGGRREAQYF.

The chain employs TRBV7-8 and TRBJ1-2; possible D gene TRBD1, 6 bases. Germline CDR1 reads SGHVS; CDR2 reads FQNEAQ. The CDR3 contains 13 residues. The V end lost 5 bases, the J end lost 5 bases, and 12 bases lay between the germline ends. The CDR3 spells CASSPGVGYGYTF. The CDR3 region has the DNA TGTGCCAGCAGCCCAGGGGTGGGTTATGGCTACACCTTC.

This clone was observed a handful of times. The chain employs TRBV3-1 (or the pseudogene TRBV3-2) and TRBJ2-7; possibly TRBD2 for D (6 bases). Germline CDR1 is LGHDT and CDR2 is YNNKEL (reference sequence). The length of the CDR3 is 14 residues. The V gene lost 1 base and the J gene lost 2 bases, with 9 bases spanning the gap. CDR3 region: CASSQGLGPYEQYF. The CDR3 bases are TGTGCCAGCAGCCAAGGACTAGGTCCCTACGAGCAGTACTTC.